This TCR beta chain appears in the sequencing data of a study of memory CD8 T cells in hepatitis C reinfection. Study context: HCV reinfection: RNA-positive following two negative tests at least 60 days apart. Samples at peak reinfection came 3 to 8 weeks post-detection.

The V end was cut by 6 bases, the J end by 0 bases, with 14 bases between. The CDR3 totals 16 residues. Looked up from germline, CDR1 is SNHLY and CDR2 is FYNNEI. Clones were read by immunoSEQ multiplex PCR, and TCRdb kept only the in-frame ones, dropping some. The table lists 35,000 to 50,000 clones, roughly 90% of them singletons. Documented time point: peak reinfection, 3 to 8 weeks after reinfection detection. The sorted cells went straight to TCR sequencing with no prior in vitro expansion. At all three reinfection time points, viable CD3+ CD8+ CD45RO- cells from a couple of donors served as controls.

What was sequenced was naive CD8+ T cells sorted from blood. This clonotype was sampled from a young man with hepatitis C virus infection. J is TRBJ2-2 and V is TRBV2; tentative D call: TRBD2 (6 bases). DNA for the CDR3: TGTGCCAGCAGGGCCGGTAGCGGTTCGAACACCGGGGAGCTGTTTTTT. Its protein product is CASRAGSGSNTGELFF.